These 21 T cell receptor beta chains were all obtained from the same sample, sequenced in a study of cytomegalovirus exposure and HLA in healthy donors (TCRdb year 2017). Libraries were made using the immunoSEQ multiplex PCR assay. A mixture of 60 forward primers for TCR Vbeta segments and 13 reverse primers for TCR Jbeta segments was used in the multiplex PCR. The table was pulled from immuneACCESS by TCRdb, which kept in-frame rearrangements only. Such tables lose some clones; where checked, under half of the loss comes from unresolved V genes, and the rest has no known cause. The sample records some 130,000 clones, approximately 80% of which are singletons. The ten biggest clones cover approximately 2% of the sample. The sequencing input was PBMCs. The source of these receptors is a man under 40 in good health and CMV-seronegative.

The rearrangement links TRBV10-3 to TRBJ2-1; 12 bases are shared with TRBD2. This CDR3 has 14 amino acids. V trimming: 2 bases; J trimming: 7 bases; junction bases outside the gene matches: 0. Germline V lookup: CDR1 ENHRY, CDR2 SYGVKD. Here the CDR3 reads CAISEGTSGNEQFF. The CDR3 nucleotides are TGTGCCATCAGTGAGGGGACTAGCGGGAATGAGCAGTTCTTC.

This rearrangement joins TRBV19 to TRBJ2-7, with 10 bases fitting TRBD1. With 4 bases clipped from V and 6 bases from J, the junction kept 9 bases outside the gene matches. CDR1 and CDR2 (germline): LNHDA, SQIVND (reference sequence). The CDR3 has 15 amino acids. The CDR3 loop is CASSSRQGALSEQYF. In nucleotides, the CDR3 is TGTGCCAGTAGTAGCAGACAGGGGGCGCTTAGCGAGCAGTACTTC.

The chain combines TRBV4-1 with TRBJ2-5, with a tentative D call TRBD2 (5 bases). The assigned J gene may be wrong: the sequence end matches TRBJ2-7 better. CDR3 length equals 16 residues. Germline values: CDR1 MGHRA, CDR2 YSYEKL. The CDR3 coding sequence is TGCGCCAGCAGCCGAGGGCCTCTCATAGGGTACTACGAGCAGTACTTC. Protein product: CASSRGPLIGYYEQYF.

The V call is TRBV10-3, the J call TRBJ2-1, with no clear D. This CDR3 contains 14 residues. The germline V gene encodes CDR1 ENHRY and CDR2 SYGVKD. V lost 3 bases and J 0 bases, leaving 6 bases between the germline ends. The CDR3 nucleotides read TGTGCCATCAGTGAAGTGAGCTCCTACAATGAGCAGTTCTTC. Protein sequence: CAISEVSSYNEQFF.

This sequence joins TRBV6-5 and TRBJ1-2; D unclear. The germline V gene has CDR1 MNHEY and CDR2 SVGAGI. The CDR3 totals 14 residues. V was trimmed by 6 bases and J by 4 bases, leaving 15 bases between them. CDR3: CASSPGEGFYGYTF. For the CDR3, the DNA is TGTGCCAGCAGCCCCGGCGAGGGATTCTATGGCTACACCTTC.

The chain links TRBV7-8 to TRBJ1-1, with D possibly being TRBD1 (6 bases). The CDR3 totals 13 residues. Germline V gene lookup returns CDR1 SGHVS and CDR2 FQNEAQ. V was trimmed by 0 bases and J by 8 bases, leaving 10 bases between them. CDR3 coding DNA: TGTGCCAGCAGCTTAGCAGGGGGTCTAGAAGCTTTCTTT. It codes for CASSLAGGLEAFF.

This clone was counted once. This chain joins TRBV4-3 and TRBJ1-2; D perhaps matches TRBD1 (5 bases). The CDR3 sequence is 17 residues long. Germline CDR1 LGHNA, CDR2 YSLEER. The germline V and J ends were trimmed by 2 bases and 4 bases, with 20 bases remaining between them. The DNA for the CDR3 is TGCGCCAGCAGCCAACCAGTTGGGGCGGCAAACTTCTATGGCTACACCTTC. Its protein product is CASSQPVGAANFYGYTF.

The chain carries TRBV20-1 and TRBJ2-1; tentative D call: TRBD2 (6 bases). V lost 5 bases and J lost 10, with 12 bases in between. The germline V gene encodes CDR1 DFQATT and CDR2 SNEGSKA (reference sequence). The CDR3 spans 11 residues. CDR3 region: CSASHGLEQFF. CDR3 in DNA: TGCAGTGCTTCACACGGACTAGAGCAGTTCTTC.

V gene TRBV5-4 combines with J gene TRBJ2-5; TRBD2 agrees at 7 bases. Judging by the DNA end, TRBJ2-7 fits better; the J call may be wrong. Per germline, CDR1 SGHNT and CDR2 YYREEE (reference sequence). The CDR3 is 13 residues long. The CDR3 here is CASSSTSDYEQYF. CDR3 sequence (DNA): TGTGCCAGCAGCTCCACTAGCGACTACGAGCAGTACTTC.

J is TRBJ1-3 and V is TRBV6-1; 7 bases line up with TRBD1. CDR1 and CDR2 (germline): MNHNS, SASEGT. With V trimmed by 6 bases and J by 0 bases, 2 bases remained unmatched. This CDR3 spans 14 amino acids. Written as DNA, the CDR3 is TGTGCCAGCAGGACAGGGATCTCTGGAAACACCATATATTTT. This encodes CASRTGISGNTIYF.

In nucleotides, the CDR3 is TGCAGCGTTGAAGGCGCCTGGGGAGCGGGAGGCCAGACCGAGCAGTTCTTC. It is translated as CSVEGAWGAGGQTEQFF. V and J are TRBV29-1 and TRBJ2-1; 9 nucleotides agree with TRBD2. CDR1 and CDR2 (germline): SQVTM, ANQGSEA. The V segment lost 1 base and the J segment 10 bases; nucleotides outside the gene matches: 17. This CDR3 has 17 amino acids.

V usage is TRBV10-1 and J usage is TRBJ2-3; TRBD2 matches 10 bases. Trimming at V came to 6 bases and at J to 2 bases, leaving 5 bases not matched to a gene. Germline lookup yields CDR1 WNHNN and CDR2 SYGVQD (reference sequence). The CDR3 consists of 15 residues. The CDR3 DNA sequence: TGCGCCAGCAGGAACAGCGGGAGGGCCACAGATACGCAGTATTTT. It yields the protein CASRNSGRATDTQYF.

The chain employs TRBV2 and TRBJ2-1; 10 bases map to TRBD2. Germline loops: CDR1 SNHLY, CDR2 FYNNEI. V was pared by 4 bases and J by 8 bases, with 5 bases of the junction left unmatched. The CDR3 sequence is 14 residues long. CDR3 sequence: CASSGTSGNDEQFF. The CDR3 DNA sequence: TGTGCCAGCAGTGGAACTAGCGGGAATGATGAGCAGTTCTTC.

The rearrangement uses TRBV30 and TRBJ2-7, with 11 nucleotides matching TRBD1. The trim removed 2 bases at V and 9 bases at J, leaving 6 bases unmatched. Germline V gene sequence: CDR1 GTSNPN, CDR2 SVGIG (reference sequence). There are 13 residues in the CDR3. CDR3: CAWSPDRGRGQYF. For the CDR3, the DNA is TGTGCCTGGAGTCCGGACAGGGGGCGTGGGCAGTACTTC.

DNA of the CDR3: TGTGCCAGCAGTCTTCCAGGGTCTCGGACCTACGAGCAGTACTTC. This translates into CASSLPGSRTYEQYF. The chain combines TRBV28 with TRBJ2-5; D possibly corresponds to TRBD1 (5 bases). The J call is doubtful: the DNA matches TRBJ2-7 better. The CDR3 totals 15 residues. Germline loops: CDR1 MDHEN, CDR2 SYDVKM.

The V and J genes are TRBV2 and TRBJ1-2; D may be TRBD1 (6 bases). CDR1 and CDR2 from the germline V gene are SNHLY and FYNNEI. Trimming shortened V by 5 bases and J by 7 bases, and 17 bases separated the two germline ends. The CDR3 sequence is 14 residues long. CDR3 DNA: TGTGCCAGCAGTATGACAGGCGGGAGTACTGGCTACACCTTC. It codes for CASSMTGGSTGYTF. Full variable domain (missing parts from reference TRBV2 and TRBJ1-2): EPEVTQTPSHQVTQMGQEVILRCVPISNHLYFYWYRQILGQKVEFLVSFYNNEISEKSEIFDDQFSVERPDGSNFTLKIRSTKLEDSAMYFCASSMTGGSTGYTFGSGTRLTVV.

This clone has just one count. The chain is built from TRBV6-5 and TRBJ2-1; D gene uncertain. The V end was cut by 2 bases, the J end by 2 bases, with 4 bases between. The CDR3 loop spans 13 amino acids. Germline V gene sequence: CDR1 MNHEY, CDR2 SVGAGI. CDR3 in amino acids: CASSYAAYNEQFF. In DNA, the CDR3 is TGTGCCAGCAGTTACGCAGCCTACAATGAGCAGTTCTTC.

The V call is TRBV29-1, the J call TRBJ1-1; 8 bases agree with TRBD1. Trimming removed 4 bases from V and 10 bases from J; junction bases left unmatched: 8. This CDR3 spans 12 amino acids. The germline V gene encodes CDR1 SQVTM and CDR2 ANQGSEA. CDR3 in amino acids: CSVVEQGGTAFF. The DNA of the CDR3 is TGCAGCGTTGTCGAACAGGGGGGTACAGCTTTCTTT.

CDR3 amino acids: CASSLGLTAQYF. The CDR3 nucleotides read TGTGCCAGCAGTTTAGGTCTCACGGCGCAGTATTTT. The chain employs TRBV28 and TRBJ2-3; unclear D gene. The V gene's germline CDR1 is MDHEN and CDR2 SYDVKM. CDR3 length equals 12 residues. Trimming stripped 2 bases from V and 10 bases from J, with 10 bases between.

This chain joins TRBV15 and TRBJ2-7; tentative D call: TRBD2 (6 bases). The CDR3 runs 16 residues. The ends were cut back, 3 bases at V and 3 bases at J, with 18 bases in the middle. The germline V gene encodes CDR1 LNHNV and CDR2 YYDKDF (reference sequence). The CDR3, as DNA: TGTGCCACCAGCAGGGACGGGGAGGCGAATCTCTACGAGCAGTACTTC. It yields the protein CATSRDGEANLYEQYF.

The CDR3 here is CASSETLAGLKWNEQFF. For the CDR3, the DNA is TGTGCCAGCAGTGAAACACTGGCGGGCCTCAAGTGGAATGAGCAGTTCTTC. The rearrangement links TRBV6-1 to TRBJ2-1, with D possibly TRBD2 on 5 matching bases. From germline, CDR1 is MNHNS and CDR2 SASEGT. There are 17 residues in the CDR3. V was cut by 2 bases and J by 7 bases, with 21 bases left in between.